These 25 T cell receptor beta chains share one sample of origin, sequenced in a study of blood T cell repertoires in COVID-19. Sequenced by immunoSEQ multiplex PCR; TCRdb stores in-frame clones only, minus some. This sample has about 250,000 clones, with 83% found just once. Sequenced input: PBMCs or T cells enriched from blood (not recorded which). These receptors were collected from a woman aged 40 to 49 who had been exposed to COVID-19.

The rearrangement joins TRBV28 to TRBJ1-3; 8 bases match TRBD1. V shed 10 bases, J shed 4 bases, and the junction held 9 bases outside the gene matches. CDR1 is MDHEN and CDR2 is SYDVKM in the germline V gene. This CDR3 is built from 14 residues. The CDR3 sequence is CATKDRVAGNTIYF. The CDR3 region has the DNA TGTGCCACCAAGGACAGGGTGGCAGGAAACACCATATATTTT.

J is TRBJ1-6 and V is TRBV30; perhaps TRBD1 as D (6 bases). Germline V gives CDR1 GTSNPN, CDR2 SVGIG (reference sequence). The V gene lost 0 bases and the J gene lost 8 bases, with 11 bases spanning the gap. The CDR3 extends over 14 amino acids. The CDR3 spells CAWSVGGGYSPLHF. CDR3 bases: TGTGCCTGGAGTGTAGGTGGGGGCTATTCACCCCTCCACTTT.

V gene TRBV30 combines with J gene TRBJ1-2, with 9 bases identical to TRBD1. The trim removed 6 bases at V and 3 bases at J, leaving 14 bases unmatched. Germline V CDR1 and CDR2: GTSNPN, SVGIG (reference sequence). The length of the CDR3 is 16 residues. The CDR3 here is CACPPGQGGGDYGYTF. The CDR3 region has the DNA TGTGCCTGTCCGCCGGGACAGGGTGGAGGGGACTATGGCTACACCTTC.

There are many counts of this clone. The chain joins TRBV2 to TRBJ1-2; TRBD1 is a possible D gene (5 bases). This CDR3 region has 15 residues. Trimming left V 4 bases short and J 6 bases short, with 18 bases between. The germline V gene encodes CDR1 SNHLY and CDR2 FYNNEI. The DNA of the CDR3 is TGTGCCAGCAGTGTTTATGTGGGGCAGGGCAATGGCTACACCTTC. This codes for CASSVYVGQGNGYTF.

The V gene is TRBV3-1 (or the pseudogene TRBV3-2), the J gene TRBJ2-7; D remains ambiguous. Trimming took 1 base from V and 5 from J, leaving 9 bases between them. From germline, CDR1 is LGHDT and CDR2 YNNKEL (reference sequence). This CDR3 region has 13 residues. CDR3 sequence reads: CASSQVIGDEQYF. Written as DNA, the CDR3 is TGTGCCAGCAGCCAAGTCATCGGAGACGAGCAGTACTTC.

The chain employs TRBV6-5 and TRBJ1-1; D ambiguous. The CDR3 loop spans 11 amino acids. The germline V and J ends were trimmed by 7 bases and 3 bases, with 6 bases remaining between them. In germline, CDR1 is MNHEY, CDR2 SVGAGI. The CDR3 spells CASTQYTEAFF. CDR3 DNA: TGTGCCAGCACCCAGTACACTGAAGCTTTCTTT.

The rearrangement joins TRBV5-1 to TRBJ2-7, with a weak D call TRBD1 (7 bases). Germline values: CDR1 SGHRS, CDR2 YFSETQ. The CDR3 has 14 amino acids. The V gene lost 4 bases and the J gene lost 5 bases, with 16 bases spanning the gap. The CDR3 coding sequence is TGCGCCAGCAGCCAGCAGGGGGACTTCGACGAGCAGTACTTC. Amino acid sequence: CASSQQGDFDEQYF.

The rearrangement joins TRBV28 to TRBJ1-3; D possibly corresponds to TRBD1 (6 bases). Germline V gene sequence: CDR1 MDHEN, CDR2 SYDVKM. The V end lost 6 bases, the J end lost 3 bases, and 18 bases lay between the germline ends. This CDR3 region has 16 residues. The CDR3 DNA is TGTGCCAGCAGGGGTGGGGGCGCACGGTATGGAAACACCATATATTTT. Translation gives CASRGGGARYGNTIYF.

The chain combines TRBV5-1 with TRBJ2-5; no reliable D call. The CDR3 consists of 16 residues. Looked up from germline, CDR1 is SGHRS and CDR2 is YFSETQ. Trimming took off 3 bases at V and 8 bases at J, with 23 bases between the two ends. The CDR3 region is CASSSYSNNPRETQYF. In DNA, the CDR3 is TGCGCCAGCAGCTCCTACAGCAATAACCCAAGAGAAACCCAGTACTTC.

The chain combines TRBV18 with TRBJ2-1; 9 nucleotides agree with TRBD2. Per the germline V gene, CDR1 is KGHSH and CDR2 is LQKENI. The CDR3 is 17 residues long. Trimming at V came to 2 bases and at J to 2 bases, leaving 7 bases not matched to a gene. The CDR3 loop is CASSPSGGGATYNEQFF. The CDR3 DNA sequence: TGTGCCAGCTCACCAAGCGGCGGGGGGGCAACCTACAATGAGCAGTTCTTC. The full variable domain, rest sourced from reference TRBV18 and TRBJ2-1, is NAGVMQNPRHLVRRRGQEARLRCSPMKGHSHVYWYRQLPEEGLKFMVYLQKENIIDESGMPKERFSAEFPKEGPSILRIQQVVRGDSAAYFCASSPSGGGATYNEQFFGPGTRLTVL.

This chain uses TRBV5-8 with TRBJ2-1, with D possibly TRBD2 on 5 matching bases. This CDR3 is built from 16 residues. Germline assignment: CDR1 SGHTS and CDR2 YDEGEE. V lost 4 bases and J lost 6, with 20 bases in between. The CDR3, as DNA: TGTGCCAGCAGCCAATTTGGACTCACTTCGTCCAATGAGCAGTTCTTC. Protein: CASSQFGLTSSNEQFF.

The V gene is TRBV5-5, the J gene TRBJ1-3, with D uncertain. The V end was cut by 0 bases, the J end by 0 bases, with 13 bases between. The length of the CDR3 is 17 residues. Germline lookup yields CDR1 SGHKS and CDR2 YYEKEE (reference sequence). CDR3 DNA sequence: TGTGCCAGCAGCTTGGCCCAGGCAGAAATCTCTGGAAACACCATATATTTT. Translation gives CASSLAQAEISGNTIYF. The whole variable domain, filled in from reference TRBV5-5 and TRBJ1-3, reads DAGVTQSPTHLIKTRGQQVTLRCSPISGHKSVSWYQQVLGQGPQFIFQYYEKEERGRGNFPDRFSARQFPNYSSELNVNALLLGDSALYLCASSLAQAEISGNTIYFGEGSWLTVV.

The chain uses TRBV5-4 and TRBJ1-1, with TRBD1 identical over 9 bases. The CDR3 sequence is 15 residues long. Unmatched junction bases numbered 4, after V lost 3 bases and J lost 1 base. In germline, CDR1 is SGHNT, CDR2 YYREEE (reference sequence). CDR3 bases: TGTGCCAGCAGCTCCGGGACAGGGACGAACACTGAAGCTTTCTTT. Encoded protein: CASSSGTGTNTEAFF.

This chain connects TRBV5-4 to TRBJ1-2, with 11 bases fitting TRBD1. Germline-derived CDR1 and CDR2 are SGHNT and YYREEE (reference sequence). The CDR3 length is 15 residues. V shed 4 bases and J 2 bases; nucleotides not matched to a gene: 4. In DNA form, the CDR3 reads TGTGCCAGCAGCCCAGGGACAGGGGGGAACTATGGCTACACCTTC. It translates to CASSPGTGGNYGYTF. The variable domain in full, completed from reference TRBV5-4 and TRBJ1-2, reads ETGVTQSPTHLIKTRGQQVTLRCSSQSGHNTVSWYQQALGQGPQFIFQYYREEENGRGNFPPRFSGLQFPNYSSELNVNALELDDSALYLCASSPGTGGNYGYTFGSGTRLTVV.

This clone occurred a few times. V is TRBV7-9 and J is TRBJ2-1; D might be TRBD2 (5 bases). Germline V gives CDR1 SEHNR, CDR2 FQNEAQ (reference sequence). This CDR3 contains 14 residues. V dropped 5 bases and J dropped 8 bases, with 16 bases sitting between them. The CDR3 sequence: CASSLSSSTDEQFF. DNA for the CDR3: TGTGCCAGCAGCCTATCTAGCTCTACGGATGAGCAGTTCTTC.

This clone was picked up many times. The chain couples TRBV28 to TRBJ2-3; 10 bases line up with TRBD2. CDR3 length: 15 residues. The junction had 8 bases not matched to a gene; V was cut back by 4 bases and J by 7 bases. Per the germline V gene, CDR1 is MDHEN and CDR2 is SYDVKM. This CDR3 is CASSSKTSGPYTQYF. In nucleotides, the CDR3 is TGTGCCAGCAGTTCGAAGACTAGCGGGCCCTATACGCAGTATTTT.

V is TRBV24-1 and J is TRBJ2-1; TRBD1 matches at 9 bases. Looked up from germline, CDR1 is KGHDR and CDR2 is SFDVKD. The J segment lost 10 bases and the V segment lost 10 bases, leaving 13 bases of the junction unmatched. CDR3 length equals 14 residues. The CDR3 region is CATSGTGTFAEQFF. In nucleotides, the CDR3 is TGTGCCACATCCGGGACAGGGACCTTCGCGGAGCAGTTCTTC.

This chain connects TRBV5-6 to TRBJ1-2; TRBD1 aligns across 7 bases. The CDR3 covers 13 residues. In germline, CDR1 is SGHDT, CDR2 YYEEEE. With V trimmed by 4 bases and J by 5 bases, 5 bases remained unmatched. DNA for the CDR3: TGTGCCAGCAGCGGAGGGGGCGGGTATGGCTACACCTTC. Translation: CASSGGGGYGYTF.

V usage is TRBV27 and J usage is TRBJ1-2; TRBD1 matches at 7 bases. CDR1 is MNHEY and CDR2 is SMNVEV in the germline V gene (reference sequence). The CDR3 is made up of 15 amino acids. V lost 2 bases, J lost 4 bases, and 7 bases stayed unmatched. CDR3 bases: TGTGCCAGCAGTTTAAGGGGGACAGCAACCTATGGCTACACCTTC. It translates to CASSLRGTATYGYTF.

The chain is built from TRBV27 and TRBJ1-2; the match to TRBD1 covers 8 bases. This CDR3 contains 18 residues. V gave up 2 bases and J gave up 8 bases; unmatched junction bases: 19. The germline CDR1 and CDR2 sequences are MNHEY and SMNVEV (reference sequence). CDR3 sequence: CASSLTRRTGQTLGGYTF. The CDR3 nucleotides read TGTGCCAGCAGTTTAACAAGGAGGACAGGGCAAACCCTTGGGGGCTACACCTTC.

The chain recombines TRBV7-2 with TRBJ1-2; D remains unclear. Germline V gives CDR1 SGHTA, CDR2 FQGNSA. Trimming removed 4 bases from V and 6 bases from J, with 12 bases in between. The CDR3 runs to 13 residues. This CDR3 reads CASSSYLTDGYTF. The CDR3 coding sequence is TGTGCCAGCAGCTCTTATCTTACAGATGGCTACACCTTC.

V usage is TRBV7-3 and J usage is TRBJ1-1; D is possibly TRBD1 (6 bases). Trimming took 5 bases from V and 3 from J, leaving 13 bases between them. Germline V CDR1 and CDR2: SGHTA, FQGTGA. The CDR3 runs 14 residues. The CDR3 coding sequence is TGTGCCAGCAGCCCAGGGGTGGGGTACACTGAAGCTTTCTTT. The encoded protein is CASSPGVGYTEAFF.

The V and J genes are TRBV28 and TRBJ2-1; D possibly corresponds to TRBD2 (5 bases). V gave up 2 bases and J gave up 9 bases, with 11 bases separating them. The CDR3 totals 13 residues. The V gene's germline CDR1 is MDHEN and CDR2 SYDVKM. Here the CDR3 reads CASSLGGRGEQFF. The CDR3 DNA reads TGTGCCAGCAGTTTAGGAGGCCGGGGTGAGCAGTTCTTC.

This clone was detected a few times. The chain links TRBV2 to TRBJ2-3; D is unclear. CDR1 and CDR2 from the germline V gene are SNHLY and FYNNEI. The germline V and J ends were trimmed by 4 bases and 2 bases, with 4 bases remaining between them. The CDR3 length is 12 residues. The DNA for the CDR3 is TGTGCCAGCAGTGCTATCACAGATACGCAGTATTTT. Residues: CASSAITDTQYF.

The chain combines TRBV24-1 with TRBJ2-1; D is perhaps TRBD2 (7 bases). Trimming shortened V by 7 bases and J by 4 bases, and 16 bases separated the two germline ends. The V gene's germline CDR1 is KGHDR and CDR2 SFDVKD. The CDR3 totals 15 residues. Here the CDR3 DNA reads TGTGCCACCAGCCCCAGGGGCGGGGGATACAATGAGCAGTTCTTC. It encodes CATSPRGGGYNEQFF.